These T cell receptor beta chains were read from a single sample in a study of T-cell memory formation after mild COVID-19. Via MiXCR, TCRdb re-called the 5' RACE reads, giving one row per CDR3 protein. Seen here are more than 300,000 distinct CDR3 sequences, roughly 13% observed once, and the top ten hold 22%. The sample consisted of PBMCs or a T cell subset sorted from them (not recorded which). These receptors came from a man in his late teens or twenties who had mild COVID-19 (a few samples of this study predate the infection). Cell type and time point are not known. The CDR3 runs from the conserved cysteine through the conserved F or W. D genes are given only for firm matches. Expanded clones get a size class; other rows say once, few or many, or leave the size out.

TRBJ2-7	TRBV4-1	TRBD2	few	TGCGCCAGCAGCCAAAAGACTAGCGGGTACGAGCAGTACTTC	CASSQKTSGYEQYF
TRBJ2-5	TRBV20-1	-	-	TGCAGTGCTAGAGATCCCCTCCAGGGGGAGACCCAGTACTTC	CSARDPLQGETQYF
TRBJ2-2	TRBV7-8	-	-	TGTGCCAGCACCCACCGGGGTCCAGAGGAGCTGTTTTTT	CASTHRGPEELFF
TRBJ2-2	TRBV12-3/TRBV12-4	-	few	TGTGCCAGCAGTTTAGACAATAGGGGTCCAATGGACACCGGGGAGCTGTTTTTT	CASSLDNRGPMDTGELFF
TRBJ2-3	TRBV24-1	TRBD2	few	TGTGCCACCGGCGGACTAGCGGGGGTGATAGATACGCAGTATTTT	CATGGLAGVIDTQYF
TRBJ2-2	TRBV7-2	-	few	TGTGCCAGCAGCTTAGAATGGGCGGAGCTGTTTTTT	CASSLEWAELFF
TRBJ2-3	TRBV29-1	TRBD1	many	TGCAGCGTTGAGACTTGGGACAGGGGACTCCTAGCACAAGATACGCAGTATTTT	CSVETWDRGLLAQDTQYF
TRBJ2-3	TRBV7-6	TRBD2	-	TGTGCCAGCAGCTCGGGACTACGGAGCGATACGCAGTATTTT	CASSSGLRSDTQYF
TRBJ2-5	TRBV12-3/TRBV12-4	TRBD1	-	TGTGCCAGCAGTTGGACAGGGGGCGAGACCCAGTACTTC	CASSWTGGETQYF
TRBJ2-1	TRBV12-3/TRBV12-4	TRBD1	few	TGTGCCAGCGGACAGGGGGTTTACAATGAGCAGTTCTTC	CASGQGVYNEQFF
TRBJ2-1	TRBV4-3	TRBD2	few	TGCGCCAGCAGCCAGGTTAGCGGGGAAGAGCAGTTCTTC	CASSQVSGEEQFF
TRBJ1-5	TRBV7-2	TRBD1	few	TGTGCCAGCAAACTTAGTCCCGGGACAGGACCCGTCGCCCAGCATTTT	CASKLSPGTGPVAQHF
TRBJ2-1	TRBV7-3	-	many	TGTGCCAGCAGCTTAATCGGGAATGAGCAGTTCTTC	CASSLIGNEQFF
TRBJ1-1	TRBV6-2/TRBV6-3	-	-	TGTGCCAGCAGCGCACAGGGTTTTACTGAAGCTTTCTTT	CASSAQGFTEAFF
TRBJ1-1	TRBV19	-	-	TGTGCCAGTAGTATCCGGTCCTTCGGGACTGAAGCTTTCTTT	CASSIRSFGTEAFF
TRBJ2-5	TRBV7-8	-	few	TGTGCCAGCAGCTCCCGCCGGGACTTCCTTCCCGAGACCCAGTACTTC	CASSSRRDFLPETQYF
TRBJ2-7	TRBV5-1	-	few	TGCGCCAGCAGCCTGGGGGTAGGGACGGTCTCCTACGAGCAGTACTTC	CASSLGVGTVSYEQYF
TRBJ1-6	TRBV5-1	-	-	TGCGCCAGCAGCTCGCAGGGAGGGGATAATTCACCCCTCCACTTT	CASSSQGGDNSPLHF
TRBJ1-1	TRBV6-5	-	many	TGTGCCAGCAGTTACTCCTGGACAGCCACTGAAGCTTTCTTT	CASSYSWTATEAFF
TRBJ1-1	TRBV2	-	once	TGTGCCAGCAAGGTGAGATTTGCTGAAGCTTTCTTT	CASKVRFAEAFF
TRBJ2-3	TRBV10-3	TRBD2	-	TGTGCCATCAGTGAGGTATTAGCGGGGGAAGATACGCAGTATTTT	CAISEVLAGEDTQYF
TRBJ1-2	TRBV4-3	-	-	TGCGCCAGCAGCCAAGAGAGGGCAGGGAGCTACACCTTC	CASSQERAGSYTF
TRBJ1-1	TRBV7-2	TRBD1	-	TGTGCCAGCAGTCCCGGGACAGGGAGAGCTGAAGCTTTCTTT	CASSPGTGRAEAFF
TRBJ2-7	TRBV10-2	-	few	TGCGCCAGCAGTGATCAGACGGGGCAGGATGAGCAGTACTTC	CASSDQTGQDEQYF
TRBJ2-5	TRBV7-2	-	-	TGTGCCAGCAGCCAAATTAGCGGACAAGAGACCCAGTACTTC	CASSQISGQETQYF
TRBJ2-1	TRBV7-9	-	-	TGTGCCAGCAGCCCCAGGGTAGCGGACTACAATGAGCAGTTCTTC	CASSPRVADYNEQFF
TRBJ2-7	TRBV6-6	TRBD1	-	TGTGCCAGCAGTGATCCCGGGACAGGGGGCTACGAGCAGTACTTC	CASSDPGTGGYEQYF
TRBJ2-7	TRBV20-1	TRBD1	-	TGCAGTGCTAGCGGGACAGCATACTACGAGCAGTACTTC	CSASGTAYYEQYF
TRBJ2-2	TRBV6-5	-	few	TGTGCCAGCAGACTGGGGGGCGGGGAGCTGTTTTTT	CASRLGGGELFF
TRBJ2-7	TRBV3-1	-	-	TGTGCCAGCAGCCCGTACGGTACCGGGACCCATGACTACGAGCAGTACTTC	CASSPYGTGTHDYEQYF
TRBJ2-3	TRBV11-2	-	many	TGTGCCAGCAGCGCCGATATGGGAGATACGCAGTATTTT	CASSADMGDTQYF
TRBJ2-5	TRBV3-1	-	-	TGTGCCAGCAGCCCCATCCAGGGGGAGGGAGAGACCCAGTACTTC	CASSPIQGEGETQYF
TRBJ2-3	TRBV24-1	-	-	TGTGCCACCAGTGATTTGGAGGGAGATACGCAGTATTTT	CATSDLEGDTQYF
TRBJ2-1	TRBV20-1	TRBD2	once	TGCAGTGCGAAGCGGGGGTCCGTCTACAATGAGCAGTTCTTC	CSAKRGSVYNEQFF
TRBJ2-3	TRBV6-5	-	-	TGTGCCAGCAGTTACTCATCCTACCGAGCTGATACGCAGTATTTT	CASSYSSYRADTQYF
TRBJ1-3	TRBV11-2	-	-	TGTGCCAGCAGCACAGGTCCCAATGGGAACACCATATATTTT	CASSTGPNGNTIYF
TRBJ1-5	TRBV5-6	-	-	TGTGCCAGCACGACCCACGGGACGGAGCCTTGGGGCCAGCATTTT	CASTTHGTEPWGQHF
TRBJ1-3	TRBV5-1	-	-	TGCGCCAGCTCAGATGAGGGTGCTGGAAACACCATATATTTT	CASSDEGAGNTIYF
TRBJ2-7	TRBV12-5	-	-	TGTGCTAGTGGTTTGGCCCGAAGGGGGGTCGAGCAGTACTTC	CASGLARRGVEQYF
TRBJ1-4	TRBV9	-	few	TGTGCCAGCAGCCCCCTTGGTGCAACTAATGAAAAACTGTTTTTT	CASSPLGATNEKLFF
TRBJ2-7	TRBV3-1	-	-	TGTGCCAGCAGCCAAGCAGGACGCAACTCCTACGAGCAGTACTTC	CASSQAGRNSYEQYF
TRBJ2-2	TRBV5-1	TRBD2	-	TGCGCCAGCAGCTTGAGCGGGGGGCGACACACCGGGGAGCTGTTTTTT	CASSLSGGRHTGELFF
TRBJ2-2	TRBV7-8	TRBD1	few	TGTGCCAGCACGCGACAGGGGGCAGTCGGGGAGCTGTTTTTT	CASTRQGAVGELFF
TRBJ2-5	TRBV7-9	-	many	TGTGCCAGCAGCTTACCAGGGAACCTTAAAGAGACCCAGTACTTC	CASSLPGNLKETQYF
TRBJ1-5	TRBV27	-	few	TGTGCCAGCGGTCTTTTTGATCAGCCCCAGCATTTT	CASGLFDQPQHF